Reported below is one T cell receptor (beta chain). Antigen specificity is unknown. Autoimmune disease history or systemic immunosuppression meant exclusion. Germline lookup yields CDR1 ENHRY and CDR2 SYGVKD. This CDR3 is 13 amino acids long. V was clipped by 3 bases and J by 2 bases, with 7 bases between them. The data derive from a study of OX40 agonist ivuxolimab in advanced cancers. Notes on the study in general: Those patients achieving a partial response at 0.1-3.0 mg/kg showed among the lowest clonal expansion.

The data were produced by immunoSEQ multiplex PCR, yet TCRdb's version contains in-frame clones alone and is incomplete. The sample holds tens of thousands of clones, under 90% seen once. The sequencing used CD4+ or CD8+ T cells sorted from blood, collected in a trial of the OX40 agonist ivuxolimab. This TCR derives from an adult with an advanced solid tumor such as melanoma, head and neck, liver or kidney cancer. The V and J genes are TRBV10-3 and TRBJ2-5; TRBD1 is a possible D gene (5 bases). The CDR3 nucleotides are TGTGCCATCAGTGAATACAGGCAAGAGACCCAGTACTTC. This codes for CAISEYRQETQYF.